Listed below are T cell receptor beta chains from one sample, sequenced in a study of cytomegalovirus exposure and HLA in healthy donors. Sequenced by immunoSEQ multiplex PCR; TCRdb stores in-frame clones only, minus some. The sample data list 200,000 to 250,000 clones. Material: PBMCs. The receptors come from a woman under 40 in good health and CMV-seropositive. Each CDR3 is given with its conserved first and last residue. D genes are given only for firm matches.

TRBV19,14,TRBJ2-6,-,TGTGCCACCGTAAAATCAGCTGGGGCCAACGTCCTGACTTTC,CATVKSAGANVLTF
TRBV19,17,TRBJ2-2,TRBD2,TGTGCCAGTAGTATAGTCCCTAGCGGGACGAACACCGGGGAGCTGTTTTTT,CASSIVPSGTNTGELFF
TRBV25-1,16,TRBJ2-3,TRBD1,TGTGCCAGCAGTGCCCAAAACAGGGGCGACGCAGATACGCAGTATTTT,CASSAQNRGDADTQYF
TRBV18,14,TRBJ1-1,TRBD1,TGTGCCAGCTCGCTGGGACAGGGGAACACTGAAGCTTTCTTT,CASSLGQGNTEAFF
TRBV2,13,TRBJ1-3,-,TGTGCCAGCAGTGATTACTCTGGAAACACCATATATTTT,CASSDYSGNTIYF
TRBV6-6,16,TRBJ1-4,-,TGTGCCAGCACTTCGCCGATTCGTGGGTTCAGGGAAAAACTGTTTTTT,CASTSPIRGFREKLFF
TRBV5-4,14,TRBJ1-1,TRBD1,TGTGCCAGCAGCGTGGGACAGGCGAACACTGAAGCTTTCTTT,CASSVGQANTEAFF
TRBV6-5,12,TRBJ1-2,TRBD1,TGTGCCAGCTCTGAGAGGGGGCATGGCTACACCTTC,CASSERGHGYTF
TRBV5-1,14,TRBJ1-1,-,TGCGCCAGCAGACCGTCGACGGGGTGGACTGAAGCTTTCTTT,CASRPSTGWTEAFF
TRBV19,15,TRBJ2-2,-,TGTGCCAGTAGTATCTCAACAGGTTTTCCGATGGAGCTGTTTTTT,CASSISTGFPMELFF
TRBV6-1,15,TRBJ2-1,TRBD1,TGTGCCAGCAGGATACAGGGGGTTATGGCTCTAGGGCAGTTCTTC,CASRIQGVMALGQFF
TRBV27,14,TRBJ2-7,-,TGTGCCAGCAGGCCTTTAGCGGCAACCTACGAGCAGTACTTC,CASRPLAATYEQYF
TRBV7-9,12,TRBJ2-7,-,TGTGCCAGCAGCCTAGGGGCTCCCGAGCAGTACTTC,CASSLGAPEQYF
TRBV11-2,15,TRBJ2-3,TRBD1,TGTGCCACCCTCTTTCGGACAGGGGCGTCAGATACGCAGTATTTT,CATLFRTGASDTQYF
TRBV10-3,15,TRBJ2-5,-,TGTGCCATCAGTGATAGTCGGGGGACTCAAGAGACCCAGTACTTC,CAISDSRGTQETQYF
TRBV5-1,12,TRBJ1-1,-,TGCGCCAGCAGCCCGGAGGGCTCTCCGGCTTTCTTT,CASSPEGSPAFF
TRBV9,17,TRBJ1-4,-,TGTGCCAGCAGCGTAGATGCCGTGGCCGGAGCTAATGAAAAACTGTTTTTT,CASSVDAVAGANEKLFF
TRBV28,16,TRBJ2-3,TRBD2,TGTGCCAGCAGTTTACAGAGCGGGATAGTCACAGATACGCAGTATTTT,CASSLQSGIVTDTQYF
TRBV10-3,16,TRBJ2-2,TRBD2,TGTGCCATCAGGACTAGCGGGGGGCCGACCACCGGGGAGCTGTTTTTT,CAIRTSGGPTTGELFF
TRBV7-2,15,TRBJ2-2,TRBD2,TGTGCCAGCAGCTCCCAGACTAGCGGAGCCGGGGAGCTGTTTTTT,CASSSQTSGAGELFF
TRBV19,13,TRBJ2-5,TRBD2,TGTGCCAGTAGTGGACTAGACCAAGAGACCCAGTACTTC,CASSGLDQETQYF
TRBV6-1,12,TRBJ1-2,-,TGTGCCAGCAGTGAAAACTACTATGGCTACACCTTC,CASSENYYGYTF
TRBV9,15,TRBJ2-1,TRBD1,TGTGCCAGCAGCATACAGGGGGCCCCCCTCAAGGAGCAGTTCTTC,CASSIQGAPLKEQFF
TRBV5-5,16,TRBJ1-1,-,TGTGCCAGCAGCCCGCCGTGGGGAGTTGGGAACACTGAAGCTTTCTTT,CASSPPWGVGNTEAFF
TRBV7-9,13,TRBJ1-4,-,TGTGCCAGCAGCCTCAACCTCGGTGAAAAACTGTTTTTT,CASSLNLGEKLFF
TRBV10-1,15,TRBJ2-3,TRBD2,TGCGCCAGCAGTTGGACTAGCGGGAGTTCAGATACGCAGTATTTT,CASSWTSGSSDTQYF
TRBV5-8,14,TRBJ1-1,TRBD1,TGTGCCAGCAGCCCGGGACAGGGTGGCACTGAAGCTTTCTTT,CASSPGQGGTEAFF
TRBV5-6,16,TRBJ2-1,TRBD2,TGTGCCAGCAGCTTTGTAGCGGGGGTGGCCTACAATGAGCAGTTCTTC,CASSFVAGVAYNEQFF
TRBV18,14,TRBJ1-2,-,TGTGCCAGCTCACCGGCCTCAGGCGACTATGGCTACACCTTC,CASSPASGDYGYTF
TRBV27,14,TRBJ1-2,-,TGTGCCAGCAGTTTAAAACCGGCTAACTATGGCTACACCTTC,CASSLKPANYGYTF
TRBV29-1,13,TRBJ1-4,-,TGCAGCGTTGCTCAGGGTATGGATGAAAAACTGTTTTTT,CSVAQGMDEKLFF
TRBV5-4,14,TRBJ1-4,TRBD1,TGTGCCAGCACCGTACAGGGGGCGAGTGAAAAACTGTTTTTT,CASTVQGASEKLFF
TRBV7-2,14,TRBJ2-7,-,TGTGCCAGCAGCTTAGAACTAGTATTCTACGAGCAGTACTTC,CASSLELVFYEQYF
TRBV6-5,14,TRBJ2-7,TRBD1,TGTGCCAGCAGACCCGACAGGGGACTCAACGAGCAGTACTTC,CASRPDRGLNEQYF
TRBV28,15,TRBJ1-2,-,TGTGCCAGCAGATCGCTACTAGCGGGAGGGTATGGCTACACCTTC,CASRSLLAGGYGYTF
TRBV5-4,18,TRBJ2-4,TRBD2,TGTGCCAGCAGCTTGGGGCCGGGACTAGCGGGGAGCTTCCGCATTCAGTACTTC,CASSLGPGLAGSFRIQYF
TRBV10-1,15,TRBJ2-7,TRBD2,TGCGCCAGCAGCGGGACTAGCGGGAGGTTCCACGAGCAGTACTTC,CASSGTSGRFHEQYF
TRBV19,17,TRBJ2-3,TRBD2,TGTGCCAGTAGTACCCCGGGACTAGCGGGTTATAAAGATACGCAGTATTTT,CASSTPGLAGYKDTQYF
TRBV10-1,13,TRBJ2-5,-,TGCGCCAGCAGTCCCGGTGGAGGGGAGACCCAGTACTTC,CASSPGGGETQYF
TRBV5-1,13,TRBJ1-2,-,TGCGCCAGCAGCTTGAGGGGGTTGAGCGGCTACACCTTC,CASSLRGLSGYTF
TRBV2,15,TRBJ2-7,TRBD1,TGTGCCAGCAGCGCCAGGGACAGGGGCTCCTACGAGCAGTACTTC,CASSARDRGSYEQYF
TRBV19,15,TRBJ1-2,TRBD1,TGTGCCAGTAGTATCCTGGACAGGCCCCACTATGGCTACACCTTC,CASSILDRPHYGYTF
TRBV5-4,15,TRBJ2-4,TRBD1,TGTGCCAGCAGCTTGAACAGGGGGCTCAGAGGCATTCAGTACTTC,CASSLNRGLRGIQYF
TRBV27,15,TRBJ2-2,-,TGTGCCAGCAGACAGGGGGGGCATAGCGCCGGGGAGCTGTTTTTT,CASRQGGHSAGELFF
TRBV5-4,18,TRBJ2-1,TRBD2,TGTGCCAGCAGCTTGGGGACTAGCGGGGGGATCTCCTACAATGAGCAGTTCTTC,CASSLGTSGGISYNEQFF
TRBV19,12,TRBJ1-2,-,TGTGCCAGTAGGGGGGGGTTCTATGGCTACACCTTC,CASRGGFYGYTF
TRBV6-1,15,TRBJ2-7,TRBD1,TGTGCCAGCACCCAAAGATCGGGACAGGGCACGATGCAGTACTTC,CASTQRSGQGTMQYF
TRBV7-8,11,TRBJ1-3,-,TGTGCCAGCAGCTTAGAAGCCACCATATATTTT,CASSLEATIYF
TRBV14,15,TRBJ2-7,TRBD2,TGTGCCAGCAGCCAAGCGACTAGCGGAGCCTACGAGCAGTACTTC,CASSQATSGAYEQYF
TRBV6-5,13,TRBJ1-5,-,TGTGCCAGCATGGGCCTCTGGAATCAGCCCCAGCATTTT,CASMGLWNQPQHF
TRBV15,14,TRBJ2-7,TRBD2,TGTGCCACTACACGACTAGCGGGAGACCACGAGCAGTACTTC,CATTRLAGDHEQYF
TRBV6-6,15,TRBJ1-3,-,TGTGCCAGCAGTTACCCCCAGGGAGGTGGAAACACCATATATTTT,CASSYPQGGGNTIYF
TRBV2,13,TRBJ2-2,-,TGTGCCATCTCAAGGGGCCGTCCCGGGGAGCTGTTTTTT,CAISRGRPGELFF
TRBV25-1,15,TRBJ1-5,TRBD1,TGTGCCAGCAGTGAATCCGGGACAGGCTCCCAGCCCCAGCATTTT,CASSESGTGSQPQHF